Following are 12 T cell receptor beta chains from one sample sequenced in a study of breast tumors, draining lymph nodes, adjacent tissues. Each CDR3 protein is one row after TCRdb ran MiXCR on the multiplex PCR reads. The sample records more than 20,000 distinct CDR3 sequences, 68% being singletons. The sample was tumor-adjacent breast tissue. The receptors were gathered from a female donor with breast cancer. Some clones in this sample may be carry-over from other donors' samples.

The V and J genes are TRBV27 and TRBJ2-7; TRBD1 might be the D (5 bases). Looked up from germline, CDR1 is MNHEY and CDR2 is SMNVEV (reference sequence). The CDR3 has 13 residues. The ends were cut back, 5 bases at V and 3 bases at J, with 11 bases in the middle. The CDR3 region is CASSPGQHYEQYF. The CDR3 region has the DNA TGTGCCAGCAGTCCAGGACAACACTACGAGCAGTACTTC.

This clonotype was observed a handful of times. This chain uses TRBV18 with TRBJ2-3; 10 nucleotides line up with TRBD2. This CDR3 contains 15 residues. V dropped 2 bases and J dropped 2; count of bases not matched to a gene: 1. Germline CDR1 KGHSH, CDR2 LQKENI. CDR3 protein: CASSPGLAATDTQYF. DNA for the CDR3: TGTGCCAGCTCACCAGGACTAGCGGCCACAGATACGCAGTATTTT.

V gene TRBV30 combines with J gene TRBJ2-3; no definite D call. The CDR3 spans 15 residues. Germline CDR1 and CDR2: GTSNPN and SVGIG (reference sequence). Deletions cut 2 bases from V and 5 bases from J, with 17 bases between. The CDR3 nucleotides are TGTGCCTGGAGTTCCCTAGAGTCCTTTGTAGATACGCAGTATTTT. Its protein product is CAWSSLESFVDTQYF. Full variable domain (rest looked up from reference TRBV30 and TRBJ2-3): SQTIHQWPATLVQPVGSPLSLECTVEGTSNPNLYWYRQAAGRGLQLLFYSVGIGQISSEVPQNLSASRPQDRQFILSSKKLLLSDSGFYLCAWSSLESFVDTQYFGPGTRLTVL.

The chain employs TRBV20-1 and TRBJ2-1, with D possibly matching TRBD2 (5 bases). CDR3 length: 15 amino acids. Germline lookup yields CDR1 DFQATT and CDR2 SNEGSKA (reference sequence). The V end was cut by 0 bases, the J end by 4 bases, with 13 bases between. Written as DNA, the CDR3 is TGCAGTGCTAGAGACGGGGTCTTACCGTACAATGAGCAGTTCTTC. This gives the protein CSARDGVLPYNEQFF.

This clonotype was seen a handful of times. This chain links TRBV20-1 with TRBJ2-3, with TRBD2 matching 11 bases. J was trimmed by 4 bases and V by 3 bases; bases with no gene match: 6. CDR1 and CDR2 (germline): DFQATT, SNEGSKA (reference sequence). The CDR3 has 15 amino acids. CDR3 nucleotides: TGCAGTGCTAGTATAGCGGGAGGGAACGCAGATACGCAGTATTTT. It translates to CSASIAGGNADTQYF.

The chain couples TRBV19 to TRBJ2-7; possibly TRBD1 or TRBD2 for D (5 bases each). The CDR3 spans 15 residues. Germline loops: CDR1 LNHDA, CDR2 SQIVND (reference sequence). V gave up 0 bases and J gave up 0 bases, with 9 bases separating them. CDR3 sequence: CASSIDPGASYEQYF. As DNA, the CDR3 is TGTGCCAGTAGTATAGATCCCGGGGCCTCCTACGAGCAGTACTTC.

This rearrangement joins TRBV2 to TRBJ1-5; D possibly corresponds to TRBD1 (5 bases). This CDR3 has 16 amino acids. Germline V gene lookup returns CDR1 SNHLY and CDR2 FYNNEI. With 4 bases removed from V and 5 bases from J, the gap between germline ends came to 18 bases. The CDR3 DNA reads TGTGCCAGCAGTGTTACGGGGTCTGGGGGGTATCAGCCCCAGCATTTT. As protein: CASSVTGSGGYQPQHF.

Concerning this clonotype itself: This clone may be a read error of a much larger clone one base away. The CDR3 sequence is CASTSPGNTIYF. The CDR3, as DNA: TGTGCCAGCACGAGCCCTGGAAACACCATATATTTT. The genes are TRBV28 and TRBJ1-3; D is unclear. Trimming shortened V by 7 bases and J by 2 bases, and 6 bases separated the two germline ends. There are 12 residues in the CDR3. Germline CDR1 reads MDHEN; CDR2 reads SYDVKM.

The V and J genes are TRBV20-1 and TRBJ2-1; weak D call: TRBD2 (6 bases). Germline assignment: CDR1 DFQATT and CDR2 SNEGSKA (reference sequence). Trimming cost V 6 bases and J 3 bases, with 15 bases left between them. This CDR3 contains 14 residues. The CDR3 is CSAPSAGLYNEQFF. In DNA, the CDR3 is TGCAGTGCCCCCTCTGCGGGGCTCTACAATGAGCAGTTCTTC.

The CDR3 loop reads CASSDGGTGNYEQYF. The DNA for the CDR3 is TGCGCCAGCAGTGATGGGGGGACAGGGAACTACGAGCAGTACTTC. This sequence joins TRBV10-1 and TRBJ2-7; 9 bases are shared with TRBD1. Germline CDR1 reads WNHNN; CDR2 reads SYGVQD (reference sequence). With 3 bases clipped from V and 3 bases from J, the junction kept 6 bases outside the gene matches. This CDR3 has 15 residues.

The rearrangement joins TRBV25-1 to TRBJ2-6; tentative D call: TRBD1 (6 bases). CDR1 and CDR2 (germline): MGHDK, SYGVNS. V lost 10 bases, J lost 4 bases, and 11 bases lay in between. CDR3 length: 13 amino acids. The CDR3 loop is CATTGSGANVLTF. CDR3 sequence (DNA): TGTGCCACCACAGGGTCCGGGGCCAACGTCCTGACTTTC.

In its sample, this clonotype was seen a few times. This chain connects TRBV6-1 to TRBJ2-7; 8 bases are a match to TRBD2. This CDR3 has 16 amino acids. Germline lookup yields CDR1 MNHNS and CDR2 SASEGT. The junction had 14 bases not matched to a gene; V was cut back by 4 bases and J by 6 bases. For the CDR3, the DNA is TGTGCCAGCAGTGGTCCGGGGAGCGGGAGACGTCGCGAGCAGTACTTC. This translates into CASSGPGSGRRREQYF.